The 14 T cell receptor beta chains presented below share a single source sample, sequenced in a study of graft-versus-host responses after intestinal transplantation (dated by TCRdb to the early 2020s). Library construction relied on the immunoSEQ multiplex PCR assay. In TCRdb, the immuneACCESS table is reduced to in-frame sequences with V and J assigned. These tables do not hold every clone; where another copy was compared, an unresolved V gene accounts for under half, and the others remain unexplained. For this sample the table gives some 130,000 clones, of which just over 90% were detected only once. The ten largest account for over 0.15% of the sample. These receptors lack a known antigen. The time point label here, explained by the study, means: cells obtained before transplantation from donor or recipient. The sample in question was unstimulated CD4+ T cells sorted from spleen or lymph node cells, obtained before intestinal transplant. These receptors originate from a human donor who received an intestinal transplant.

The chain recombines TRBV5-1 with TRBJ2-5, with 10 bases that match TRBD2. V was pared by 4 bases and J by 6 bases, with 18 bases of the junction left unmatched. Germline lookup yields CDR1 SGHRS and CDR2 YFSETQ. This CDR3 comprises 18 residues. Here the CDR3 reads CASSVRAVQRGGGKTQYF. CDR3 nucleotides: TGCGCCAGCAGCGTGAGGGCCGTCCAGCGGGGGGGCGGGAAGACCCAGTACTTC.

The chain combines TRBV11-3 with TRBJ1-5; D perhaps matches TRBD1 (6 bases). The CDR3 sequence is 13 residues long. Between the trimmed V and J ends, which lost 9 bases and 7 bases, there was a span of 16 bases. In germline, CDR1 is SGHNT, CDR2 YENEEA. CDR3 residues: CARPKRGGQPQHF. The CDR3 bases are TGTGCCAGACCGAAGAGGGGGGGGCAGCCCCAGCATTTT.

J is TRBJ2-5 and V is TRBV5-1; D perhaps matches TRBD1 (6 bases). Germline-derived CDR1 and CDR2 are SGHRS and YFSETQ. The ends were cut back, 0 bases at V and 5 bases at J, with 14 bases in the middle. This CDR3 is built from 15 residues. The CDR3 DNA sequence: TGCGCCAGCAGCTTGGGGTTCAGGGGACGGGAGACCCAGTACTTC. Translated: CASSLGFRGRETQYF.

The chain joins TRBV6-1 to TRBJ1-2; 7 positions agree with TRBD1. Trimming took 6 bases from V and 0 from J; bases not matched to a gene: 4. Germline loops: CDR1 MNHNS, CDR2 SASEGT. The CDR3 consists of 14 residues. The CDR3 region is CASSQGVANYGYTF. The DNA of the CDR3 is TGTGCCAGCAGCCAGGGGGTGGCTAACTATGGCTACACCTTC.

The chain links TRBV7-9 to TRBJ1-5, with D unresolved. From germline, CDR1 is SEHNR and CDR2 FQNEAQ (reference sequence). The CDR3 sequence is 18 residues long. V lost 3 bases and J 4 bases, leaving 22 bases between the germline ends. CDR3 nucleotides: TGTGCCAGCAGCTTTTCTTCGAGGACTAACGGCGGGAATCAGCCCCAGCATTTT. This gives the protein CASSFSSRTNGGNQPQHF. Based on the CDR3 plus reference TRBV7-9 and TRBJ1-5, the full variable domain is DTGVSQNPRHKITKRGQNVTFRCDPISEHNRLYWYRQTLGQGPEFLTYFQNEAQLEKSRLLSDRFSAERPKGSFSTLEIQRTEQGDSAMYLCASSFSSRTNGGNQPQHFGDGTRLSIL.

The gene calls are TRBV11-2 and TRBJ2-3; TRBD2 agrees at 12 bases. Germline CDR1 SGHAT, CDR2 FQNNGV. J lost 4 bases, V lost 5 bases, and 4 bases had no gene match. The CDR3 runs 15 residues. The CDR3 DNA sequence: TGTGCCAGCAGCGCTAGCGGGGGGGCCCCAGATACGCAGTATTTT. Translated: CASSASGGAPDTQYF.

The CDR3 nucleotides read TGCGCCAGCAGCCCGGAGCTCGGTGGGGGGGTGCAAGAGACCCAGTACTTC. Amino acids: CASSPELGGGVQETQYF. The chain employs TRBV5-1 and TRBJ2-5; TRBD2 agrees at 7 bases. The V segment lost 4 bases and the J segment 2 bases; nucleotides outside the gene matches: 14. This CDR3 region has 17 residues. In germline, CDR1 is SGHRS, CDR2 YFSETQ.

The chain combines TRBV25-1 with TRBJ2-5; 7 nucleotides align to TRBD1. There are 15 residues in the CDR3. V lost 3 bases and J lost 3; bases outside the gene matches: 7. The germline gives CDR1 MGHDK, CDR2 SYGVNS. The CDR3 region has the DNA TGTGCCAGCAGTGAGCCGGGGACAGCGAAAGAGACCCAGTACTTC. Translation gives CASSEPGTAKETQYF.

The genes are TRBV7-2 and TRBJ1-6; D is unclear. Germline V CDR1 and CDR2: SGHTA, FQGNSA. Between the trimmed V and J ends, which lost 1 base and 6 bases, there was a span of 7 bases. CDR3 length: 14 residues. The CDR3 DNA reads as TGTGCCAGCAGCTTAGGGACCAGTAATTCACCCCTCCACTTT. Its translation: CASSLGTSNSPLHF.

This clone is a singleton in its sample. CDR3 nucleotides: TGTGCCAGCAGTGACAGCAGGGGGCCCCGTGATGGCTACACCTTC. This sequence encodes CASSDSRGPRDGYTF. This chain uses TRBV6-1 with TRBJ1-2; 8 nucleotides match TRBD1. The germline gives CDR1 MNHNS, CDR2 SASEGT. V was clipped by 3 bases and J by 6 bases; unmatched bases: 9. CDR3 length: 15 residues.

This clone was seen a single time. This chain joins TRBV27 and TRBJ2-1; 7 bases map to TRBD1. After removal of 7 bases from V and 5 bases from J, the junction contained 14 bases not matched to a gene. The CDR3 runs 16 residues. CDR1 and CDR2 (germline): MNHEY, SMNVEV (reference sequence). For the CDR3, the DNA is TGTGCCAGCACCACCGGCAGACAGGGTAATGACAATGAGCAGTTCTTC. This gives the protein CASTTGRQGNDNEQFF.

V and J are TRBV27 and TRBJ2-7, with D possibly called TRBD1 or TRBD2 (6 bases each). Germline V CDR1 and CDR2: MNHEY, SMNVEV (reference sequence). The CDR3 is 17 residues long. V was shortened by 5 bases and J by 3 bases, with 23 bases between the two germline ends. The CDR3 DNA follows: TGTGCCAGCAGTCCATCGCCACCAGGGGACTCTATCTACGAGCAGTACTTC. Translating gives CASSPSPPGDSIYEQYF.

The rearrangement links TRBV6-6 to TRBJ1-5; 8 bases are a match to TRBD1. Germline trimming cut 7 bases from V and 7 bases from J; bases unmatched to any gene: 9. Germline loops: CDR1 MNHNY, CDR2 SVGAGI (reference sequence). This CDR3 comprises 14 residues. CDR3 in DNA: TGTGCCAGCAATCCAGGGGGCATCGGGCAGCCCCAGCATTTT. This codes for CASNPGGIGQPQHF.

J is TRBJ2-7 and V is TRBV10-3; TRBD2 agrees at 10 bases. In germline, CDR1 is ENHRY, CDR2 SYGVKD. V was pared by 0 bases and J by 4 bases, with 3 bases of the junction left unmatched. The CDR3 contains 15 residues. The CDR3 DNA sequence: TGTGCCATCAGTGAGTCGCAAGCGGGGGGGTACGAGCAGTACTTC. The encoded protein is CAISESQAGGYEQYF.